These 22 T cell receptor beta chains share one sample of origin, sequenced in a study of blood T cell repertoires in COVID-19. Measured with immunoSEQ multiplex PCR; TCRdb has only the in-frame clones, and not every one. The sample has roughly 210,000 clones, less than 90% seen once; the top ten hold 1.7%. Sequenced: peripheral blood. The origin of the receptors is a man in his 70s with acute or convalescent COVID-19.

The CDR3 sequence: CASSPRGHRGGVGYTF. CDR3 DNA: TGTGCCAGCAGTCCAAGAGGCCACAGGGGCGGGGTTGGCTACACCTTC. The V call is TRBV28, the J call TRBJ1-2; TRBD1 matches 7 bases. The CDR3 totals 16 residues. Trimming took 5 bases from V and 7 from J; bases not matched to a gene: 16. CDR1 is MDHEN and CDR2 is SYDVKM in the germline V gene.

The rearrangement links TRBV27 to TRBJ2-3; D uncertain. The V gene lost 2 bases and the J gene lost 0 bases, with 6 bases spanning the gap. The germline V gene has CDR1 MNHEY and CDR2 SMNVEV (reference sequence). The CDR3 runs 14 residues. CDR3 nucleotides: TGTGCCAGCAGTTTAAAGACTAGCACAGATACGCAGTATTTT. This gives the protein CASSLKTSTDTQYF.

In this sample, this clone turned up a few times. The chain carries TRBV5-1 and TRBJ1-2, with TRBD1 matching over 9 bases. V shed 3 bases, J shed 4 bases, and the junction held 4 bases outside the gene matches. Per the germline V gene, CDR1 is SGHRS and CDR2 is YFSETQ. CDR3 length: 14 amino acids. The CDR3 spells CASSSQTGGYGYTF. CDR3 in DNA: TGCGCCAGCAGCTCCCAGACAGGGGGCTATGGCTACACCTTC.

In its sample, this clone was seen a few times. J is TRBJ2-7 and V is TRBV4-2; D is perhaps TRBD1 (6 bases). The CDR3 has 14 residues. Germline CDR1 is LGHNA and CDR2 is YNFKEQ. With 1 base removed from V and 5 bases from J, the gap between germline ends came to 12 bases. CDR3 protein: CASSQGGPLNEQYF. Here the CDR3 DNA reads TGTGCCAGCAGCCAAGGGGGGCCCCTCAACGAGCAGTACTTC.

In this sample, this clone turned up a few times. The rearrangement joins TRBV7-6 to TRBJ2-1, with 8 bases identical to TRBD2. Looked up from germline, CDR1 is SGHVS and CDR2 is FNYEAQ. Trimming cost V 0 bases and J 2 bases; bases outside gene matches: 12. This CDR3 region has 19 residues. DNA for the CDR3: TGTGCCAGCAGCTTAGCGGCTAGCGGGCCGGGAAGTGCCTACAATGAGCAGTTCTTC. It codes for CASSLAASGPGSAYNEQFF.

J is TRBJ2-3 and V is TRBV7-9, with 7 bases aligning to TRBD1. In germline, CDR1 is SEHNR, CDR2 FQNEAQ (reference sequence). The CDR3 loop spans 14 amino acids. The V gene end was trimmed by 5 bases and the J gene end by 4 bases; junction bases not matched to a gene: 6. This CDR3 is CASSKQGVPDTQYF. The DNA for the CDR3 is TGTGCCAGCAGCAAGCAGGGGGTACCAGATACGCAGTATTTT.

The chain joins TRBV3-1 (or the pseudogene TRBV3-2) to TRBJ2-7, with TRBD1 identical over 10 bases. The length of the CDR3 is 16 residues. J was trimmed by 6 bases and V by 6 bases; bases with no gene match: 14. Looked up from germline, CDR1 is LGHDT and CDR2 is YNNKEL (reference sequence). The CDR3 region is CASSLDLGTGVSEQYF. The CDR3 coding sequence is TGTGCCAGCAGTTTAGATCTTGGGACAGGGGTTAGCGAGCAGTACTTC.

The gene calls are TRBV6-5 and TRBJ1-1; 8 bases line up with TRBD1. Per the germline V gene, CDR1 is MNHEY and CDR2 is SVGAGI. The CDR3 sequence is 13 residues long. V lost 8 bases to trimming and J lost 4 bases; unmatched junction nucleotides: 6. CDR3 loop: CASGDRLVTEAFF. CDR3 in DNA: TGTGCCAGCGGGGACAGGCTTGTCACTGAAGCTTTCTTT.

The V and J genes are TRBV6-5 and TRBJ1-2; weak D call: TRBD1 (6 bases). This CDR3 is 15 amino acids long. CDR1 and CDR2 (germline): MNHEY, SVGAGI. V was cut by 0 bases and J by 1 base, with 9 bases left in between. The CDR3 sequence is CASSYSGGSNYGYTF. The CDR3 DNA reads TGTGCCAGCAGTTACTCAGGGGGAAGTAACTATGGCTACACCTTC.

Points on this clone: Other DNA variants within this sample encode the same CDR3. The V and J genes are TRBV19 and TRBJ1-5; a possible D gene is TRBD1 (5 bases). The length of the CDR3 is 13 residues. Germline values: CDR1 LNHDA, CDR2 SQIVND (reference sequence). The ends were cut back, 9 bases at V and 2 bases at J, with 11 bases in the middle. CDR3 protein: CASRGEGNQPQHF. DNA for the CDR3: TGTGCCAGCAGAGGGGAGGGCAATCAGCCCCAGCATTTT.

This sequence joins TRBV9 and TRBJ2-2; 7 bases fit TRBD1. Germline CDR1 SGDLS, CDR2 YYNGEE. CDR3 length: 14 residues. Trimming at V came to 6 bases and at J to 4 bases, leaving 6 bases not matched to a gene. The CDR3 sequence is CASTRTGATGELFF. DNA of the CDR3: TGTGCCAGCACCAGGACAGGAGCCACCGGGGAGCTGTTTTTT.

In this sample, this clone turned up once. The rearrangement links TRBV19 to TRBJ2-7; 9 bases line up with TRBD1. Per germline, CDR1 LNHDA and CDR2 SQIVND (reference sequence). The CDR3 covers 16 residues. The ends lost 4 bases at V and 5 bases at J; junction bases unmatched: 12. The CDR3 DNA reads as TGTGCCAGTAGTAGAGAGATCGGGACAGGGAGCCACGAGCAGTACTTC. Its translation is CASSREIGTGSHEQYF. Supplemented by reference TRBV19 and TRBJ2-7, the full variable domain reads DGGITQSPKYLFRKEGQNVTLSCEQNLNHDAMYWYRQDPGQGLRLIYYSQIVNDFQKGDIAEGYSVSREKKESFPLTVTSAQKNPTAFYLCASSREIGTGSHEQYFGPGTRLTVT.

This clone was recorded only once. V usage is TRBV10-3 and J usage is TRBJ2-7, with D perhaps TRBD2 (5 bases). The CDR3 is made up of 12 amino acids. Trimming cost V 2 bases and J 6 bases, with 8 bases left between them. From germline, CDR1 is ENHRY and CDR2 SYGVKD. The CDR3 protein is CAISETAGEQYF. The DNA of the CDR3 is TGTGCCATCAGTGAGACGGCGGGCGAGCAGTACTTC.

This rearrangement joins TRBV24-1 to TRBJ1-2, with D uncertain. The germline gives CDR1 KGHDR, CDR2 SFDVKD. The CDR3 has 14 residues. V was clipped by 4 bases and J by 2 bases, with 10 bases between them. This CDR3 reads CATSDPGQNYGYTF. The CDR3 region has the DNA TGTGCCACCAGTGACCCAGGTCAGAACTATGGCTACACCTTC.

This chain links TRBV7-6 with TRBJ1-1; TRBD1 matches at 10 bases. CDR3 size: 16 residues. V lost 5 bases to trimming and J lost 8 bases; unmatched junction nucleotides: 14. Germline CDR1 and CDR2: SGHVS and FNYEAQ. The CDR3 loop reads CASSPGTGVGRREAFF. CDR3 coding DNA: TGTGCCAGCAGCCCAGGGACAGGGGTGGGGAGAAGGGAAGCTTTCTTT.

This clone was counted a single time. The J gene is TRBJ1-4, the V gene TRBV30; unclear D gene. V was clipped by 0 bases and J by 8 bases, with 13 bases between them. Germline CDR1 and CDR2: GTSNPN and SVGIG (reference sequence). This CDR3 comprises 14 residues. The CDR3 DNA reads as TGTGCCTGGAGTGTATCCGGCGGCTCGGAAAAACTGTTTTTT. Its translation is CAWSVSGGSEKLFF.

V and J are TRBV20-1 and TRBJ2-5; weak D call: TRBD1 (6 bases). The V end lost 5 bases, the J end lost 5 bases, and 9 bases lay between the germline ends. The germline gives CDR1 DFQATT, CDR2 SNEGSKA (reference sequence). The CDR3 covers 11 residues. The chain's CDR3 is CSAQRGETQYF. CDR3 nucleotides: TGCAGTGCTCAGAGGGGGGAGACCCAGTACTTC.

With respect to this clone: The same CDR3 can be traced to other DNA sequences in this sample. The chain uses TRBV18 and TRBJ2-6; 9 bases map to TRBD1. The trim removed 3 bases at V and 0 bases at J, leaving 3 bases unmatched. Germline V gives CDR1 KGHSH, CDR2 LQKENI. This CDR3 spans 17 amino acids. CDR3 DNA sequence: TGTGCCAGCTCACCGGGACAGGGAAACTCTGGGGCCAACGTCCTGACTTTC. It encodes CASSPGQGNSGANVLTF.

The rearrangement links TRBV7-8 to TRBJ1-6; 7 positions agree with TRBD1. The CDR3 sequence is 17 residues long. V gave up 5 bases and J gave up 9 bases; unmatched junction bases: 16. In germline, CDR1 is SGHVS, CDR2 FQNEAQ. The CDR3 region has the DNA TGTGCCAGCAGCCAGACAGGGTCACGTATTCTTAGTTCACCCCTCCACTTT. Translating it yields CASSQTGSRILSSPLHF.

The table lists this clone with a few counts. The chain has TRBV7-2 and TRBJ2-2, with D perhaps TRBD1 (6 bases). Trimming removed 1 base from V and 6 bases from J, with 12 bases in between. This CDR3 is 15 amino acids long. Per germline, CDR1 SGHTA and CDR2 FQGNSA. The CDR3 nucleotides are TGTGCCAGCAGCTTAGAGGTTGGGGGCCCCGGGGAGCTGTTTTTT. Translation gives CASSLEVGGPGELFF.

The chain carries TRBV6-5 and TRBJ1-4; 10 bases match TRBD1. V shed 4 bases and J 7 bases; nucleotides not matched to a gene: 3. The germline V gene has CDR1 MNHEY and CDR2 SVGAGI. The CDR3 contains 14 residues. The CDR3, as DNA: TGTGCCAGCAGTTCACGGGACAGGGGTGAAAAACTGTTTTTT. The encoded protein is CASSSRDRGEKLFF.

The chain combines TRBV21-1 with TRBJ2-5; the DNA was not compared with TRBD1, the D call given in the table. TRBV21-1 is listed as a pseudogene. The CDR3 has 14 residues. This CDR3 is CASSSLGQGETQYF. CDR3 in DNA: TGTGCCAGCAGCTCATTAGGACAGGGCGAGACCCAGTACTTC.